This T cell receptor beta chain was recovered during a study of OX40 agonist ivuxolimab in advanced cancers. Whole-study context: Across the patients, intravenous ivuxolimab was delivered every 2 weeks at 0.01 to 10 mg/kg. Three patients had partial responses: one hepatocellular carcinoma, two cutaneous melanoma.

Assay used: immunoSEQ multiplex PCR; TCRdb lists only in-frame clones, some missing. The table has over 45,000 clones, over 70% seen once; the top ten hold roughly 4%. If patients had autoimmune disease history or systemic immunosuppression, they were excluded. The CDR3 loop spans 13 amino acids. With V trimmed by 7 bases and J by 10 bases, 7 bases remained unmatched. Per germline, CDR1 MNHEY and CDR2 SVGAGI. The gene calls are TRBV6-5 and TRBJ2-2, with 9 bases aligning to TRBD2. The source is an adult with an advanced solid tumor such as melanoma, head and neck, liver or kidney cancer. The sequenced sample was CD4+ or CD8+ T cells sorted from blood, obtained in a trial of the OX40 agonist ivuxolimab. The CDR3 nucleotides are TGTGCCAGCACACGGGTAGCGGGGGTGGAGCTGTTTTTT. The encoded protein is CASTRVAGVELFF.